Sequencing of this TCR delta chain was carried out in a study of Vδ1+ human thymocytes. Study observations and caveats: Thymic TRG and TRD repertoires appeared highly polyclonal, with Gaussian CDR3 length distributions.

This clone was detected only a few times. What it binds is not known. This CDR3 region has 20 residues. Germline CDR1 reads TSWWSYY; CDR2 reads QGS. J gave up 2 bases and V 0 bases, and 17 bases lay outside the gene matches. Sequences come from RNA converted to cDNA by reverse transcription. Pooled V-gene forward primers with one constant-region reverse primer generated the CDR3 amplicons by multiplex PCR. TCRdb re-called the multiplex PCR reads with CATT. The sample consists of 45,000 to 60,000 delta-chain clones, about 15% of them appearing once. The sample consisted of Vdelta1+ gamma-delta thymocytes from the thymus. The subset denotes: FACS-sorted CD3+ TCRalphabeta- TCRVdelta1+ TCRVdelta2- thymocytes. This receptor was taken from a girl in the first two years of life who had congenital heart surgery. V is TRDV1 and J is TRDJ1; TRDD3 agrees at 8 bases. The CDR3 is CALGELVSRDTMSCTDKLIF. In DNA, the CDR3 is TGTGCTCTTGGGGAACTAGTTTCTAGGGATACGATGTCGTGTACCGATAAACTCATCTTT.